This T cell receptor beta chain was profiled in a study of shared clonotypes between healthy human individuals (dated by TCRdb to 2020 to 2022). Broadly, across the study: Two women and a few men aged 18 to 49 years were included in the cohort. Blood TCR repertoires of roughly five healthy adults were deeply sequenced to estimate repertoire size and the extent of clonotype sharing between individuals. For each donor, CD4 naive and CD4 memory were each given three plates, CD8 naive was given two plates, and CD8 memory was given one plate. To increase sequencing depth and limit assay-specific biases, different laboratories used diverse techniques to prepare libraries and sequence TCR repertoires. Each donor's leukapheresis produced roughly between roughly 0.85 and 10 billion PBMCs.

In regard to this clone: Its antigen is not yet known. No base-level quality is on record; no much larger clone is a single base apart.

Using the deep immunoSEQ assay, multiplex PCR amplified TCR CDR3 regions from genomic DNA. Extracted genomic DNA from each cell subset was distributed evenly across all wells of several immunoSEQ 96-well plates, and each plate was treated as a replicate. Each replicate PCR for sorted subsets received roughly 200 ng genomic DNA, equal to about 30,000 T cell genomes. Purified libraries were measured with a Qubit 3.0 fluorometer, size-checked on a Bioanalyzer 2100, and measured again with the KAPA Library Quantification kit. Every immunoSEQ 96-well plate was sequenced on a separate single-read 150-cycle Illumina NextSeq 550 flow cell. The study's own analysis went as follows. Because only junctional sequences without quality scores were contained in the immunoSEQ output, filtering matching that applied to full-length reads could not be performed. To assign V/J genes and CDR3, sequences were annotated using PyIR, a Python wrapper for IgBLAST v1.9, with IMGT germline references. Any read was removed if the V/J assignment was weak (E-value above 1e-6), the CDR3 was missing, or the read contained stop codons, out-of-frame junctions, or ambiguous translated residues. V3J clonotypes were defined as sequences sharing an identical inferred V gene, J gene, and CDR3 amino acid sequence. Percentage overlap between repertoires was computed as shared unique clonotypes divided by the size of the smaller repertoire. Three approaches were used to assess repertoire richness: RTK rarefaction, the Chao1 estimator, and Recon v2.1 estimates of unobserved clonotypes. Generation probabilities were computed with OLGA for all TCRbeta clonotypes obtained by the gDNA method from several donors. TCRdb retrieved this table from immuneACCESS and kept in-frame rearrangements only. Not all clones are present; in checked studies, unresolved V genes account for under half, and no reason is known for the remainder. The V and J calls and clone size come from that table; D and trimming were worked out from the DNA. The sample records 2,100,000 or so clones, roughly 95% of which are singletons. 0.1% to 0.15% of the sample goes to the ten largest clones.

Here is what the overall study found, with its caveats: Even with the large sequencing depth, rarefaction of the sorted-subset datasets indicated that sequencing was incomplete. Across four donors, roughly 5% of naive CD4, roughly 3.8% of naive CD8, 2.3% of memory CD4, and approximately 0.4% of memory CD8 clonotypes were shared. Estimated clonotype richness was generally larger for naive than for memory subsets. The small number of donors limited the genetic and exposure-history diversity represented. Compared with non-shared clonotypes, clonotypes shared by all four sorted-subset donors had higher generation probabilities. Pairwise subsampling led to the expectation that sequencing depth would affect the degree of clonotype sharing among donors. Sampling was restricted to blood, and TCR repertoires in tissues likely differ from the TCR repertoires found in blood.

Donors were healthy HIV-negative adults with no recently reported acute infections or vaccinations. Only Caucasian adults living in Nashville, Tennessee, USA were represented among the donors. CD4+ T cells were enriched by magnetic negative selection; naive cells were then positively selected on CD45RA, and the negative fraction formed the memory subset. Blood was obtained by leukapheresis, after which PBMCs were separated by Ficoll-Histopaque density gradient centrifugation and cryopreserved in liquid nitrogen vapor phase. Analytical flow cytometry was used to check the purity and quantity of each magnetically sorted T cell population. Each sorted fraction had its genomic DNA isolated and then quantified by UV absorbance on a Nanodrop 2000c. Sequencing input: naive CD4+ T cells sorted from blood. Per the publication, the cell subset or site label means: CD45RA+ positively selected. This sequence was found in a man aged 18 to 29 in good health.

The CDR3 region: CASSFQGRTEAFF. The nucleotide sequence reads TGTGCCAGCAGCTTCCAGGGAAGGACTGAAGCTTTCTTT. The chain was built from TRBV5-8 and TRBJ1-1, with a weak D call of TRBD1 (5 bases match). At the junction V is shortened by 2 bases and J by 5 bases, with 10 bases in between. The CDR1 and CDR2 encoded by the germline V gene are SGHTS and YDEGEE. There are 13 amino acids in the CDR3, from cysteine to phenylalanine inclusive. The sequence is cut down to CDR3 DNA, 39 bases in frame from base 1. Joined to the reference TRBV5-8 and TRBJ1-1 proteins, this CDR3 gives the full variable domain: EAGVTQSPTHLIKTRGQQATLRCSPISGHTSVYWYQQALGLGLQFLLWYDEGEERNRGNFPPRFSGRQFPNYSSELNVNALELEDSALYLCASSFQGRTEAFFGQGTRLTVV.